These 25 T cell receptor beta chains were all obtained from the same sample, sequenced in a study of blood T cell repertoires in COVID-19. Method: immunoSEQ multiplex PCR; TCRdb's copy keeps in-frame clones and lacks some. The sample holds a few hundred thousand clones, about 82% seen once. The material sequenced was peripheral blood. These receptors came from an elderly woman with acute or convalescent COVID-19.

In nucleotides, the CDR3 is TGTGCCAGCAGTTTAATTCAGGGGGAGCAGTACTTC. It is translated as CASSLIQGEQYF. V gene TRBV12-3 or TRBV12-4 combines with J gene TRBJ2-7, with D possibly matching TRBD1 (6 bases). V lost 2 bases and J 7 bases, leaving 9 bases between the germline ends. CDR3 length: 12 residues.

The chain couples TRBV18 to TRBJ1-2; the D is unclear. The CDR3 is 14 residues long. CDR1 and CDR2 from the germline V gene are KGHSH and LQKENI. Trimming shortened V by 1 base and J by 1 base, and 7 bases separated the two germline ends. In nucleotides, the CDR3 is TGTGCCAGCTCACCACGCACAGATAACTATGGCTACACCTTC. It yields the protein CASSPRTDNYGYTF.

This clone was found once. The CDR3, as DNA: TGTGCCAGCAGCTCCCTGCAGGGGCCCCTTGAATACACCTTC. This translates into CASSSLQGPLEYTF. The V call is TRBV6-2 or TRBV6-3, the J call TRBJ1-2; TRBD1 might be the D (6 bases). Germline V gene data show CDR1 as MNHEY and CDR2 as SVGEGT. The CDR3 spans 14 residues. Trimming stripped 6 bases from V and 11 bases from J, with 22 bases between.

This chain connects TRBV18 to TRBJ1-6, with 8 bases identical to TRBD1. CDR1 KGHSH and CDR2 LQKENI come from the germline V gene. The junction had 6 bases not matched to a gene; V was cut back by 3 bases and J by 5 bases. The CDR3 is 16 residues long. CDR3: CASSPGQGGNNSPLHF. CDR3 coding DNA: TGTGCCAGCTCACCTGGACAGGGAGGGAATAATTCACCCCTCCACTTT.

This chain connects TRBV4-2 to TRBJ2-5, with D maybe TRBD2 (5 bases). The ends were cut back, 4 bases at V and 2 bases at J, with 11 bases in the middle. CDR1 is LGHNA and CDR2 is YNFKEQ in the germline V gene. CDR3 length: 14 residues. The CDR3 protein is CASSLSSVQETQYF. In nucleotides, the CDR3 is TGTGCCAGCAGCCTTAGTAGCGTTCAAGAGACCCAGTACTTC.

V is TRBV28 and J is TRBJ2-7; D is unresolved. This CDR3 is built from 18 residues. Germline assignment: CDR1 MDHEN and CDR2 SYDVKM. Trimming removed 2 bases at V and 0 bases at J, with 20 bases between. CDR3: CASSLQVGRGLSSYEQYF. CDR3 DNA sequence: TGTGCCAGCAGTTTACAAGTGGGTCGCGGCCTAAGCTCCTACGAGCAGTACTTC.

This chain uses TRBV11-3 with TRBJ1-1, with 9 positions matching TRBD1. The J segment lost 5 bases and the V segment lost 0 bases, leaving 7 bases of the junction unmatched. Germline V gene data show CDR1 as SGHNT and CDR2 as YENEEA. The CDR3 totals 16 residues. The CDR3 DNA is TGTGCCAGCAGCTTAGACCCCGACAGGGGGAGGACTGAAGCTTTCTTT. Amino acid sequence: CASSLDPDRGRTEAFF. Supplemented by reference TRBV11-3 and TRBJ1-1, the full variable domain reads EAGVVQSPRYKIIEKKQPVAFWCNPISGHNTLYWYLQNLGQGPELLIRYENEEAVDDSQLPKDRFSAERLKGVDSTLKIQPAELGDSAVYLCASSLDPDRGRTEAFFGQGTRLTVV.

V usage is TRBV29-1 and J usage is TRBJ2-1; TRBD2 matches 12 bases. This CDR3 is built from 15 residues. Germline-derived CDR1 and CDR2 are SQVTM and ANQGSEA. V lost 6 bases to trimming and J lost 6 bases; unmatched junction nucleotides: 9. CDR3 protein: CSVVGTSGLGNEQFF. CDR3 sequence (DNA): TGCAGCGTAGTTGGGACTAGCGGGTTGGGCAATGAGCAGTTCTTC.

Comment on this clone: Distinct nucleotide sequences in the sample also encode this CDR3. The chain is built from TRBV5-1 and TRBJ1-4; TRBD1 matches 10 bases. The J segment lost 5 bases and the V segment lost 4 bases, leaving 2 bases of the junction unmatched. This CDR3 has 14 residues. CDR1 and CDR2 from the germline V gene are SGHRS and YFSETQ. CDR3 amino acids: CASSPGQGNEKLFF. CDR3 DNA: TGCGCCAGCAGCCCGGGACAGGGGAATGAAAAACTGTTTTTT.

J is TRBJ1-2 and V is TRBV1; the tabulated D call, TRBD1, remains unverified against the DNA. TRBV1 is given as a pseudogene. CDR3 length equals 15 residues. Here the CDR3 reads CTSSHRLTGNRGYTF. The CDR3 region has the DNA TGCACCAGCAGCCACCGCTTGACAGGGAATCGGGGCTACACCTTC.

The chain uses TRBV9 and TRBJ1-2; 10 nucleotides agree with TRBD1. The V gene's germline CDR1 is SGDLS and CDR2 YYNGEE. This CDR3 spans 15 amino acids. Trimming took 3 bases from V and 7 from J; bases not matched to a gene: 9. The CDR3: CASSALRQGAAGYTF. The CDR3 bases are TGTGCCAGCAGCGCCCTTCGACAGGGGGCGGCTGGCTACACCTTC.

This clone was counted a few times. This chain uses TRBV25-1 with TRBJ2-7; 10 bases line up with TRBD1. Per germline, CDR1 MGHDK and CDR2 SYGVNS. After removal of 1 base from V and 4 bases from J, the junction contained 13 bases not matched to a gene. The CDR3 covers 18 residues. CDR3 bases: TGTGCCAGCAGTGAATTAGAGCTCGGGACAGGGGCGCCTTACGAGCAGTACTTC. This codes for CASSELELGTGAPYEQYF.

The chain employs TRBV19 and TRBJ2-5; tentative D call: TRBD1 (6 bases). In germline, CDR1 is LNHDA, CDR2 SQIVND (reference sequence). CDR3 size: 14 residues. The V end was cut by 6 bases, the J end by 5 bases, with 16 bases between. The CDR3 region has the DNA TGTGCCAGTAGACCGGGACATACGGAGGAGACCCAGTACTTC. The encoded protein is CASRPGHTEETQYF.

The V call is TRBV10-3, the J call TRBJ2-7, with TRBD2 matching over 7 bases. Germline lookup yields CDR1 ENHRY and CDR2 SYGVKD. CDR3 length: 14 amino acids. J lost 3 bases, V lost 4 bases, and 6 bases had no gene match. The chain's CDR3 is CAISVETSSYEQYF. The CDR3 nucleotides read TGTGCCATCAGTGTCGAGACTAGCAGCTACGAGCAGTACTTC.

V gene TRBV5-1 combines with J gene TRBJ2-5, with no clear D. This CDR3 contains 13 residues. V lost 3 bases and J 7 bases, leaving 13 bases between the germline ends. Germline CDR1 SGHRS, CDR2 YFSETQ. The CDR3, as DNA: TGCGCCAGCAGCTACACCAGATCAGGGACCCAGTACTTC. Encoded protein: CASSYTRSGTQYF.

This chain connects TRBV27 to TRBJ2-1; D remains unclear. The ends were cut back, 3 bases at V and 9 bases at J, with 12 bases in the middle. Germline-derived CDR1 and CDR2 are MNHEY and SMNVEV (reference sequence). CDR3 length: 13 residues. In nucleotides, the CDR3 is TGTGCCAGCAGTTTCATTCAACGGTTTGAGCAGTTCTTC. It encodes CASSFIQRFEQFF.

The chain combines TRBV5-6 with TRBJ1-1, with D possibly matching TRBD1 (5 bases). The V end was cut by 0 bases, the J end by 1 base, with 7 bases between. The germline V gene has CDR1 SGHDT and CDR2 YYEEEE. The CDR3 extends over 14 amino acids. The DNA of the CDR3 is TGTGCCAGCAGCTTGGGGGGCGGGAACACTGAAGCTTTCTTT. Translated: CASSLGGGNTEAFF.

The chain employs TRBV21-1 and TRBJ2-1; TRBD2 is the table's D call and was not checked against the DNA. TRBV21-1 is designated a pseudogene. This CDR3 comprises 13 residues. As DNA, the CDR3 is TGTGCCAGCAGCGCGAGACTCCGTAGAGAGCAGTTCTTC. Its translation: CASSARLRREQFF.

The CDR3 nucleotides are TGTGCCAGCAGCCAAGAATTCAGGGGCGCGGGCACTGAAGCTTTCTTT. Its translation: CASSQEFRGAGTEAFF. The chain is built from TRBV4-2 and TRBJ1-1; maybe TRBD1 (6 bases). The V end lost 0 bases, the J end lost 4 bases, and 15 bases lay between the germline ends. This CDR3 contains 16 residues. Germline lookup yields CDR1 LGHNA and CDR2 YNFKEQ.

This clone was observed a handful of times. This sequence joins TRBV6-5 and TRBJ1-6; TRBD1 matches at 7 bases. Per germline, CDR1 MNHEY and CDR2 SVGAGI. J gave up 8 bases and V 4 bases, and 8 bases lay outside the gene matches. The CDR3 extends over 15 amino acids. CDR3 region: CASSSTGARHSPLHF. Here the CDR3 DNA reads TGTGCCAGCAGTTCTACAGGGGCAAGACATTCACCCCTCCACTTT.

The V call is TRBV7-2, the J call TRBJ2-2, with D possibly being TRBD2 (6 bases). V shed 4 bases and J shed 15 bases, with 15 bases lying between them. CDR1 and CDR2 from the germline V gene are SGHTA and FQGNSA. This CDR3 is 12 amino acids long. CDR3 sequence (DNA): TGTGCCAGCAGCTCCCTGGGCGGGGTAATGTTTTTT. It encodes CASSSLGGVMFF.

The gene calls are TRBV19 and TRBJ1-2; D is undetermined. Per the germline V gene, CDR1 is LNHDA and CDR2 is SQIVND (reference sequence). The germline V and J ends were trimmed by 5 bases and 3 bases, with 16 bases remaining between them. The length of the CDR3 is 15 residues. The CDR3 nucleotides are TGTGCCAGTAGTCCCCGGTTGGGTGGAGACTATGGCTACACCTTC. This sequence encodes CASSPRLGGDYGYTF.

The V gene is TRBV5-1, the J gene TRBJ1-6; D is uncertain. Germline V gene data show CDR1 as SGHRS and CDR2 as YFSETQ. The V end was cut by 3 bases, the J end by 6 bases, with 16 bases between. CDR3 length equals 16 residues. The CDR3 is CASSSLSSGSNSPLHF. CDR3 bases: TGCGCCAGCAGCTCCCTTTCGTCGGGGTCTAATTCACCCCTCCACTTT.

The CDR3 DNA follows: TGCGCCAGCAGCTTGAGTAGCGGAGGGTCCACAGATACGCAGTATTTT. This encodes CASSLSSGGSTDTQYF. The rearrangement uses TRBV5-1 and TRBJ2-3, with D tentatively TRBD2 (6 bases). The CDR3 sequence is 16 residues long. With 1 base removed from V and 2 bases from J, the gap between germline ends came to 14 bases. From germline, CDR1 is SGHRS and CDR2 YFSETQ. Full variable domain (rest looked up from reference TRBV5-1 and TRBJ2-3): KAGVTQTPRYLIKTRGQQVTLSCSPISGHRSVSWYQQTPGQGLQFLFEYFSETQRNKGNFPGRFSGRQFSNSRSEMNVSTLELGDSALYLCASSLSSGGSTDTQYFGPGTRLTVL.

Worth noting for this clone: Other DNA sequences in this specimen translate into the identical CDR3. The CDR3 reads CASSLAGGGGNTIYF. In DNA form, the CDR3 reads TGTGCCAGCAGCTTAGCGGGCGGAGGAGGAAACACCATATATTTT. The chain links TRBV7-2 to TRBJ1-3; the D is unclear. V lost 0 bases, J lost 4 bases, and 10 bases lay in between. CDR1 is SGHTA, CDR2 FQGNSA, per germline. The CDR3 consists of 15 residues.